What follows are 23 T cell receptor beta chains derived from one specimen sequenced in a study of cytomegalovirus exposure and HLA in healthy donors. Measured with immunoSEQ multiplex PCR; TCRdb has only the in-frame clones, and not every one. The table records around 200,000 clones, 80% to 90% of them present only once. The source material was PBMCs. The receptor set was obtained from a woman under 40 in good health and CMV-seronegative.

The rearrangement links TRBV19 to TRBJ1-4, with TRBD1 identical over 9 bases. Trimming cost V 6 bases and J 0 bases; bases outside gene matches: 2. The CDR3 runs to 15 residues. Germline V gives CDR1 LNHDA, CDR2 SQIVND (reference sequence). The chain's CDR3 is CASRGQGATNEKLFF. The DNA for the CDR3 is TGTGCCAGTAGGGGACAGGGTGCAACTAATGAAAAACTGTTTTTT.

The J gene is TRBJ2-7, the V gene TRBV4-1; 8 bases align to TRBD1. This CDR3 contains 15 residues. J lost 6 bases, V lost 1 base, and 8 bases had no gene match. CDR1 is MGHRA and CDR2 is YSYEKL in the germline V gene. CDR3 sequence: CASSQVTGEEAEQYF. DNA for the CDR3: TGCGCCAGCAGCCAAGTGACAGGGGAAGAGGCCGAGCAGTACTTC.

The CDR3 DNA sequence: TGTGCCAGCAGTTTAGTCCAGTTCTCCTACGAGCAGTACTTC. Its translation is CASSLVQFSYEQYF. The gene calls are TRBV28 and TRBJ2-7; no firm D call. Per the germline V gene, CDR1 is MDHEN and CDR2 is SYDVKM. The CDR3 covers 14 residues. V was trimmed by 2 bases and J by 0 bases, leaving 8 bases between them. Combining the CDR3 with reference TRBV28 and TRBJ2-7 gives the whole variable domain DVKVTQSSRYLVKRTGEKVFLECVQDMDHENMFWYRQDPGLGLRLIYFSYDVKMKEKGDIPEGYSVSREKKERFSLILESASTNQTSMYLCASSLVQFSYEQYFGPGTRLTVT.

This clone was picked up a small number of times. The rearrangement joins TRBV30 to TRBJ1-1; a weak D match, TRBD1 (6 bases). Per germline, CDR1 GTSNPN and CDR2 SVGIG (reference sequence). Trimming stripped 2 bases from V and 7 bases from J, with 14 bases between. The CDR3 contains 13 residues. DNA of the CDR3: TGTGCCTGGAGTTTGACAGGCCGCGATGAAGCTTTCTTT. It specifies CAWSLTGRDEAFF.

This clone has more than one count but fewer than ten. The chain couples TRBV5-1 to TRBJ2-3; TRBD2 matches 7 bases. Germline V gene data show CDR1 as SGHRS and CDR2 as YFSETQ. The V gene end was trimmed by 1 base and the J gene end by 1 base; junction bases not matched to a gene: 3. This CDR3 is 15 amino acids long. The CDR3 reads CASSLLAGGTDTQYF. The CDR3 region has the DNA TGCGCCAGCAGCTTGCTCGCGGGGGGCACAGATACGCAGTATTTT.

This chain links TRBV5-1 with TRBJ2-1; 7 nucleotides match TRBD2. CDR1 and CDR2 from the germline V gene are SGHRS and YFSETQ. V shed 7 bases, J shed 5 bases, and the junction held 9 bases outside the gene matches. The CDR3 length is 14 residues. This CDR3 reads CASGIGTTNNEQFF. The DNA of the CDR3 is TGCGCCAGCGGTATTGGGACTACTAACAATGAGCAGTTCTTC. The full variable domain, completed using reference TRBV5-1 and TRBJ2-1, is KAGVTQTPRYLIKTRGQQVTLSCSPISGHRSVSWYQQTPGQGLQFLFEYFSETQRNKGNFPGRFSGRQFSNSRSEMNVSTLELGDSALYLCASGIGTTNNEQFFGPGTRLTVL.

This clone has more than one count but fewer than ten. This sequence joins TRBV5-1 and TRBJ1-2; 7 nucleotides line up with TRBD1. The germline CDR1 and CDR2 sequences are SGHRS and YFSETQ. The CDR3 is made up of 14 amino acids. V lost 1 base and J lost 4; bases outside the gene matches: 4. CDR3 loop: CASSLSGQSYGYTF. The CDR3 DNA sequence: TGCGCCAGCAGCTTGTCGGGACAGTCCTATGGCTACACCTTC.

The chain has TRBV5-1 and TRBJ2-5, with D possibly TRBD2 on 5 matching bases. The germline V gene encodes CDR1 SGHRS and CDR2 YFSETQ. This CDR3 is built from 15 residues. The germline V and J ends were trimmed by 3 bases and 5 bases, with 17 bases remaining between them. The CDR3 loop is CASSSLPARGETQYF. The CDR3 coding sequence is TGCGCCAGCAGCTCCTTACCCGCACGAGGGGAGACCCAGTACTTC.

This rearrangement joins TRBV6-1 to TRBJ2-5, with 7 bases that match TRBD1. The length of the CDR3 is 14 residues. Germline V gene data show CDR1 as MNHNS and CDR2 as SASEGT. V shed 6 bases, J shed 5 bases, and the junction held 9 bases outside the gene matches. In nucleotides, the CDR3 is TGTGCCAGCAGGGGGACAGTCCTTGAGGAGACCCAGTACTTC. This encodes CASRGTVLEETQYF.

This clone came up a few times. The chain joins TRBV6-1 to TRBJ1-3; D unresolved. There are 13 residues in the CDR3. CDR1 and CDR2 (germline): MNHNS, SASEGT. Trimming removed 2 bases from V and 8 bases from J, with 10 bases in between. In DNA form, the CDR3 reads TGTGCCAGCAGTGAATTGGTTCGGGACACCATATATTTT. Protein: CASSELVRDTIYF.

The chain combines TRBV9 with TRBJ1-6; D uncertain. This CDR3 is built from 14 residues. Per germline, CDR1 SGDLS and CDR2 YYNGEE. V lost 4 bases to trimming and J lost 8 bases, with 13 bases between them. The CDR3 is CASSSGSLDSPLHF. The CDR3 coding sequence is TGTGCCAGCAGCTCCGGGAGCCTCGATTCACCCCTCCACTTT.

V and J are TRBV30 and TRBJ2-5, with TRBD2 identical over 8 bases. After removal of 2 bases from V and 5 bases from J, the junction contained 10 bases not matched to a gene. Germline CDR1 and CDR2: GTSNPN and SVGIG (reference sequence). This CDR3 region has 15 residues. The CDR3 region has the DNA TGTGCCTGGAGTCTCCGGACTAGCCGGCGGGAGACCCAGTACTTC. Translated: CAWSLRTSRRETQYF.

This chain connects TRBV2 to TRBJ1-5; D possibly corresponds to TRBD1 (6 bases). The ends were cut back, 6 bases at V and 5 bases at J, with 14 bases in the middle. This CDR3 spans 14 amino acids. The germline V gene has CDR1 SNHLY and CDR2 FYNNEI. The CDR3 loop is CASRFRGGDQPQHF. The CDR3 DNA sequence: TGTGCCAGCAGGTTCAGGGGAGGGGATCAGCCCCAGCATTTT.

V usage is TRBV5-4 and J usage is TRBJ1-4, with D tentatively TRBD1 (6 bases). The V gene's germline CDR1 is SGHNT and CDR2 YYREEE (reference sequence). This CDR3 is 14 amino acids long. The V gene lost 1 base and the J gene lost 7 bases, with 11 bases spanning the gap. The CDR3, as DNA: TGTGCCAGCAGCTTGCAGGGGTCGAGTGAAAAACTGTTTTTT. This gives the protein CASSLQGSSEKLFF.

The chain uses TRBV25-1 and TRBJ2-3; tentatively, D is TRBD2 (6 bases). The CDR3 consists of 14 residues. Trimming took off 3 bases at V and 3 bases at J, with 10 bases between the two ends. Germline CDR1 MGHDK, CDR2 SYGVNS. This CDR3 is CASSEFGRTDTQYF. Written as DNA, the CDR3 is TGTGCCAGCAGTGAGTTCGGGAGAACAGATACGCAGTATTTT.

This sequence joins TRBV19 and TRBJ2-1, with TRBD2 matching 7 bases. Germline-derived CDR1 and CDR2 are LNHDA and SQIVND (reference sequence). After removal of 7 bases from V and 0 bases from J, the junction contained 9 bases not matched to a gene. CDR3 length: 16 amino acids. CDR3 residues: CASTEGGGSSYNEQFF. In DNA, the CDR3 is TGTGCCAGTACCGAGGGTGGCGGGAGCTCCTACAATGAGCAGTTCTTC.

The table lists this clone with a few counts. This chain connects TRBV5-4 to TRBJ2-3, with 14 bases identical to TRBD2. CDR1 SGHNT and CDR2 YYREEE come from the germline V gene (reference sequence). The CDR3 is 19 amino acids. V lost 2 bases to trimming and J lost 3 bases; unmatched junction nucleotides: 11. In DNA form, the CDR3 reads TGTGCCAGCAGCTTAGAATCCTCCGGGACTAGCGGGAGTACAGATACGCAGTATTTT. This encodes CASSLESSGTSGSTDTQYF.

This rearrangement joins TRBV5-1 to TRBJ2-3, with 10 bases that match TRBD1. The germline V gene encodes CDR1 SGHRS and CDR2 YFSETQ. CDR3 length equals 17 residues. Trimming took 4 bases from V and 0 from J; bases not matched to a gene: 8. In DNA, the CDR3 is TGCGCCAGCAGCCTCCGGGACAGGGGACGGAGCACAGATACGCAGTATTTT. It translates to CASSLRDRGRSTDTQYF.

The chain is built from TRBV7-9 and TRBJ2-4; D is possibly TRBD2 (6 bases). Germline V gene lookup returns CDR1 SEHNR and CDR2 FQNEAQ (reference sequence). The CDR3 totals 14 residues. The ends were cut back, 4 bases at V and 12 bases at J, with 19 bases in the middle. The chain's CDR3 is CASSSRDFWDYQYF. CDR3 in DNA: TGTGCCAGCAGCTCCAGGGACTTCTGGGATTATCAGTACTTC.

The rearrangement links TRBV27 to TRBJ2-1, with 7 nucleotides matching TRBD2. The junction had 6 bases not matched to a gene; V was cut back by 3 bases and J by 4 bases. Germline lookup yields CDR1 MNHEY and CDR2 SMNVEV (reference sequence). The CDR3 spans 15 residues. This chain's CDR3 is CASSFEGGVYNEQFF. CDR3 nucleotides: TGTGCCAGCAGTTTCGAGGGAGGGGTGTACAATGAGCAGTTCTTC.

Only a few counts were recorded for this clone. Other nucleotide sequences from this sample produce the same CDR3. This sequence joins TRBV7-6 and TRBJ2-7; TRBD2 aligns across 8 bases. The V segment lost 5 bases and the J segment 6 bases; nucleotides outside the gene matches: 12. CDR3 size: 15 residues. Germline values: CDR1 SGHVS, CDR2 FNYEAQ. For the CDR3, the DNA is TGTGCCAGCAGCAGAGACCGAGCGGGAGTCTCCGAGCAGTACTTC. Translation: CASSRDRAGVSEQYF.

The chain is built from TRBV9 and TRBJ1-1, with 7 bases that match TRBD1. V lost 4 bases, J lost 5 bases, and 11 bases stayed unmatched. This CDR3 comprises 15 residues. CDR1 SGDLS and CDR2 YYNGEE come from the germline V gene. The CDR3: CASSLRQGGGTEAFF. The CDR3 nucleotides read TGTGCCAGCAGCCTAAGACAGGGAGGCGGGACTGAAGCTTTCTTT. Variable domain in full (rest from reference TRBV9 and TRBJ1-1): DSGVTQTPKHLITATGQRVTLRCSPRSGDLSVYWYQQSLDQGLQFLIQYYNGEERAKGNILERFSAQQFPDLHSELNLSSLELGDSALYFCASSLRQGGGTEAFFGQGTRLTVV.

The chain recombines TRBV28 with TRBJ1-1; the D is unclear. The germline V gene has CDR1 MDHEN and CDR2 SYDVKM. This CDR3 comprises 13 residues. The V and J ends lost 5 bases and 5 bases respectively, with 12 bases between them. For the CDR3, the DNA is TGTGCCAGCAGTACACCAACCAGGACTGAAGCTTTCTTT. This encodes CASSTPTRTEAFF.